The T cell receptor (beta chain) described here comes from a study of cytomegalovirus exposure and HLA in healthy donors (dated by TCRdb to 2017 to 2019). Study-wide context: According to an earlier analysis of around 600 of the donors, about 170 million T cells yielded 120 million or so unique TCR beta sequences and about 300 Gb of sequence data. About 300 gigabases of sequencing data and 80 million or so unique TCR sequences were included in an early release covering 550 to 800 HLA-typed donors. The genetic ancestry cluster associated with self-reported Caucasian donors included over 80% of the roughly 400 genotyped donors. The study aimed to test whether signatures of past pathogen exposure could be identified by cataloging public T cell receptors. The study profiled the T cell repertoires of 550 to 700 subjects by immunosequencing and related them to cytomegalovirus serostatus. Along with the approximately 650-subject first cohort, a separate validation cohort of over a hundred different subjects was used. To predict cytomegalovirus infection status, the study combined high-throughput TCR immunosequencing, statistical association of individual TCRs with disease status, and machine learning. In a later analysis, previously published TCR beta repertoires from hundreds of donors were re-analyzed and high-resolution HLA genotyping was added so that TCR occurrence patterns could be studied. Rather than using new phenotypic data, the later analysis identified candidate immune exposures from TCR beta sequences and from how often those sequences occurred across donors. In an earlier analysis of about 590 of the donors, high-throughput TCR beta sequencing was used to judge whether each TCR beta V gene segment behaved as functional or pseudogenic. Donor age, sex, ethnicity and CMV serostatus were compiled together with the repertoire data. A later genetic analysis used genome-wide SNP genotypes for about 60% of the roughly 700 donors, treating that subset as a discovery cohort. Every discovery cohort repertoire had been produced on one sequencing platform. Both class I and class II loci were covered by HLA typing, at four-digit resolution. The number of donors typed differed by locus, with about 620-630 for A, B, C, DRB1 and DQB1, around 500 for DQA1, approximately 570 for DPA1, and about 450 for DPB1. Because of strong linkage in the cohort, a few DR-DQ haplotypes were treated as single units for association and clustering. Among about 370 genotyped donors of the cohort, an average of about 240,000 unique TCR beta nucleotide sequences was sequenced per donor, of which 15% to 20% were non-productive.

Worth noting for this clone: It lacks a known antigen. Base quality data are lacking; no much larger clone is found one base away.

The cohort comprised around 690 healthy bone marrow donors. At the time of sampling, every cohort member was nominally healthy, though immune exposures that went unrecorded were likely present. The donor was CMV seronegative and belonged to the group of around 350 seronegative cohort members. A peripheral blood sample was provided by each donor, and peripheral blood mononuclear cells were used for TCR beta sequencing. The Qiagen DNeasy Blood Extraction Kit was used to extract genomic DNA from the blood cell samples. The method was the immunoSEQ multiplex PCR assay. For the multiplex PCR, a mixture combining 60 forward primers for TCR Vbeta segments and 13 reverse primers for TCR Jbeta segments was used. The CDR3 region of rearranged TCR beta genes was amplified from genomic DNA with a multiplex PCR assay. The amplified TCR beta libraries were sequenced on the Illumina HiSeq System as 87-base-pair reads. As for the authors' bioinformatics: A later analysis counted about 80 million unique TCR beta chains across the 550 to 700 repertoires, and 9.5 million to 11 million of these chains were shared by at least two donors. A nearest-neighbor algorithm error-corrected the raw reads and collapsed the reads into unique sequences, merging closely related sequences to remove PCR and sequencing errors. To assign V, D and J gene segments, CDR3 sequences were aligned to IMGT reference sequences. For a sequence to be retained, a match of at least six nucleotides to both a V gene segment and a J gene segment was required. A rearrangement counted as productive if the CDR3 had no stop codons and remained in frame with V and J, and every other rearrangement counted as non-productive. CDR3 was defined according to IMGT convention as the region running from the second conserved V-encoded cysteine to the conserved J-encoded phenylalanine. In an earlier analysis of roughly 610 of the donors, sequences lacking an unambiguous match to a single V gene segment were excluded. In an earlier analysis of several hundred of the donors, V segments were called functional above 56.7% productive rearrangements and were called segregating when the between-donor standard deviation exceeded 5%. A statistical classification framework was built for diagnosing cytomegalovirus status from the catalog of TCR beta chain sequences. In a later analysis, V and J genes were assigned by comparing TCR nucleotide sequences against IMGT/GENE-DB human TR gene sequences. A later analysis assigned CDR3 sequences and most-parsimonious VDJ recombination scenarios with the TCRdist pipeline. In a later analysis, every TCR beta chain was defined by the combination of its CDR3 amino acid sequence and its V-gene family, and reads without a unique V-gene family were dropped. In a later analysis, 550 to 650 highly shared, low-generation-probability nucleotide sequences were removed to address suspected cross-contamination and a sequencing artifact. In a later analysis, a clonal expansion index was calculated for each public chain from normalized within-repertoire ranks of inferred template counts. Generation probabilities in a later analysis came from a VDJ recombination model fitted to out-of-frame rearrangements, and those results were checked against IGoR. In a later analysis, hypergeometric tests were used to score TCR-TCR, TCR-HLA and TCR-CMV co-occurrence, with a repertoire-size bias correction applied to TCR pairs. False discovery rates were estimated in a later analysis by permuting HLA or CMV assignments 20 times. In a later analysis, co-occurring TCRs were grouped using DBSCAN, and TCRdist sequence similarity was added for clustering within HLA-allele-positive subsets. Repertoires with fewer than 30,000 or more than 120,000 public chains were left out of co-occurrence clustering, as were four to six repertoires with anomalous nucleotide sharing. What TCRdb holds here is the immuneACCESS table cut down to in-frame rearrangements. Part of the clones is not present; checked against another copy, under half of the missing clones reflect an unresolved V gene, and the others are unexplained. V and J calls and clone size are as listed in that table; D and trimming were resolved from the DNA. The sample yields 130,000 or so clones; approximately 82% were counted once. In total, the top ten clones hold approximately 2% of the sample.

The CDR3 runs 20 residues from the cysteine to the phenylalanine. The DNA shown is the 60-base CDR3, in frame from base 1. At the junction V is shortened by 4 bases and J by 1 base; bases outside the gene matches: 12. The germline V gene sets CDR1 to SGDLS and CDR2 to YYNGEE. The research as a whole found: For the cohort, immune exposure information was limited to CMV serostatus. Compared with the approximately 700-donor mean, donors in an Asian-associated ancestry cluster had fewer N-insertions in productive TCRs, according to a later genetic analysis. Roughly uniform sequencing depth across donors was assumed in presence/absence analyses, although this assumption may not hold. In a later analysis, the rate of TCR association differed among HLA loci, with DRB1 alleles having the most associated TCRs and HLA-C alleles having the fewest. A further reported finding was that TCR beta sequences accurately predicted the HLA-A and HLA-B alleles for most subjects in the first cohort. V-gene and J-gene trimming of TCR beta chains was associated with a missense DCLRE1C variant in a later genetic analysis, and the association was replicated in an independent cohort. The classifier was reported to diagnose cytomegalovirus status with high specificity and sensitivity in both the original cohort and the validation cohort. A group of highly shared sequence variants was considered likely to be a technical artifact of the sequencing pipeline. It was suggested by the authors that the approach could potentially be generalized to other disease states and immunological phenotypes. In vitro tests confirmed that a few of the cytomegalovirus-associated TCR beta chains recognize cytomegalovirus antigens. Because the 87-base-pair reads could not distinguish some IMGT-functional V segments, including TRBV6-2 and TRBV6-3, those segments were excluded. An earlier analysis of several hundred of the donors showed that most TCR beta V segments appeared in productive rearrangements either about 90% or about 30% of the time, which broadly matched IMGT annotations. Several of the top co-occurrence clusters appeared to be linked to parvovirus B19, influenza, CMV and Epstein-Barr virus, according to a later analysis. Correlated functional status among segregating V segments might reflect linkage disequilibrium, but an unknown experimental factor could not be ruled out. In a later analysis, HLA-associated TCR beta chains were found to be more clonally expanded and to have lower generation probabilities than equally common non-associated chains. The earlier analysis of a few hundred of the donors excluded 15 to 20 rarely observed V segments, including chromosome 9 orphons, because counts were too low. Most TCR sequences were seen in very few donors, while some public TCRs were found in many individuals. The cohort was sequenced for TCR beta chains only, and without alpha or paired-chain data the features that could be detected were limited. Because some donors lacked HLA typing at each locus, the association tests relied only on the typed subset. A later analysis found that most CMV-associated TCR beta chains appeared HLA-restricted, with HLA associations seemingly driven largely by CMV exposure. At a false discovery rate of 0.05, a later analysis linked roughly 17,000 TCR beta sequences to specific HLA alleles. A total of around 150 TCR beta chains were listed by the study as associated with cytomegalovirus. When HLA alleles, especially DR and DQ, strongly co-occurred, TCR associations were difficult to assign to individual alleles.

Specimen: PBMCs. The chain employs TRBV9 and TRBJ2-1, and TRBD2 matches 15 of the central bases. The source of this sequence is a woman between 40 and 55 years old in good health and CMV-seronegative. The DNA sequence is given as TGTGCCAGCAGCCTCGGACTAGCGGGAGGGCCAGAGAGGTCCTACAATGAGCAGTTCTTC. Its amino acids are CASSLGLAGGPERSYNEQFF. The entire variable domain, with the stretches around the CDR3 drawn from the reference TRBV9 and TRBJ2-1 proteins, is DSGVTQTPKHLITATGQRVTLRCSPRSGDLSVYWYQQSLDQGLQFLIQYYNGEERAKGNILERFSAQQFPDLHSELNLSSLELGDSALYFCASSLGLAGGPERSYNEQFFGPGTRLTVL.